These 7 T cell receptor beta chains share one sample of origin, sequenced in a study of T cell responses to AZD1222 COVID-19 vaccine. Sequencing was performed with immunoSEQ multiplex PCR; in TCRdb, only in-frame clones are kept and a portion is missing. There are roughly 130,000 clones in the sample; approximately 86% occur only once, and around 10% lies in the top ten. The material sequenced was peripheral blood, taken on day 0 of AZD1222 vaccination. The source is an adult in good health.

V and J are TRBV11-1 and TRBJ2-6, with D unresolved. Trimming left V 5 bases short and J 0 bases short, with 11 bases between. Germline assignment: CDR1 SGHAT and CDR2 FQDESV (reference sequence). This CDR3 has 16 amino acids. The CDR3 protein is CASSRPRSSGANVLTF. DNA of the CDR3: TGTGCCAGCAGCCGCCCCCGGTCCTCTGGGGCCAACGTCCTGACTTTC.

The chain uses TRBV10-3 and TRBJ2-7; 8 positions match TRBD1. The CDR3 loop spans 17 amino acids. The junction had 11 bases not matched to a gene; V was cut back by 3 bases and J by 1 base. From germline, CDR1 is ENHRY and CDR2 SYGVKD. In nucleotides, the CDR3 is TGTGCCATCAGTGATACAAGGGGACAGGAGCGTTCCTACGAGCAGTACTTC. This gives the protein CAISDTRGQERSYEQYF.

The V and J genes are TRBV6-5 and TRBJ2-7; 9 bases align to TRBD1. V lost 8 bases and J lost 5; bases outside the gene matches: 4. This CDR3 spans 12 amino acids. Germline loops: CDR1 MNHEY, CDR2 SVGAGI. The CDR3 DNA sequence: TGTGCCAGCGGGCGGACAGGGGACGAGCAGTACTTC. It codes for CASGRTGDEQYF.

The V and J genes are TRBV4-3 and TRBJ1-6; D not certain. Germline-derived CDR1 and CDR2 are LGHNA and YSLEER. V lost 0 bases and J lost 10, with 13 bases in between. The CDR3 contains 15 residues. CDR3 DNA: TGCGCCAGCAGCCAAGATCATGGGGAGGACTCACCCCTCCACTTT. As protein: CASSQDHGEDSPLHF.

The chain joins TRBV30 to TRBJ2-3; D is uncertain. Trimming shortened V by 2 bases and J by 2 bases, and 5 bases separated the two germline ends. In germline, CDR1 is GTSNPN, CDR2 SVGIG (reference sequence). This CDR3 spans 12 amino acids. CDR3 in DNA: TGTGCCTGGAGTCCTCCCACAGATACGCAGTATTTT. Translated: CAWSPPTDTQYF.

The rearrangement links TRBV7-2 to TRBJ1-3; no definite D call. Between the trimmed V and J ends, which lost 5 bases and 1 base, there was a span of 12 bases. This CDR3 has 15 residues. Germline loops: CDR1 SGHTA, CDR2 FQGNSA. The CDR3 reads CASSAYMSSGNTIYF. In nucleotides, the CDR3 is TGTGCCAGCAGCGCCTACATGAGTTCTGGAAACACCATATATTTT.

The chain has TRBV11-2 and TRBJ2-5, with D perhaps TRBD1 (6 bases). The germline V gene encodes CDR1 SGHAT and CDR2 FQNNGV. V dropped 5 bases and J dropped 1 base, with 11 bases sitting between them. The CDR3 runs 14 residues. The CDR3 loop is CASSLGTTQETQYF. The CDR3 nucleotides read TGTGCCAGCAGCCTCGGGACAACCCAAGAGACCCAGTACTTC.